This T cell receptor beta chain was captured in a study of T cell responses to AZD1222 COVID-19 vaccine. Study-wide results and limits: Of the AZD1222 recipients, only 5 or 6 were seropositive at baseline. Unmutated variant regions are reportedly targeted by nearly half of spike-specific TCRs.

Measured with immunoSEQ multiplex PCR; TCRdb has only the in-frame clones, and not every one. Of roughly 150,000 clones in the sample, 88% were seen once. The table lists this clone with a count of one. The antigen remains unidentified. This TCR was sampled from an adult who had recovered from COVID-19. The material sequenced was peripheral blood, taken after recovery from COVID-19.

CDR3: CASSFGDNTGELFF. The CDR3 DNA follows: TGCGCCAGCAGCTTCGGAGATAACACCGGGGAGCTGTTTTTT. The chain links TRBV5-1 to TRBJ2-2; D gene uncertain. CDR1 is SGHRS and CDR2 is YFSETQ in the germline V gene. The CDR3 contains 14 residues. The ends were cut back, 2 bases at V and 2 bases at J, with 7 bases in the middle. The full variable domain, rest sourced from reference TRBV5-1 and TRBJ2-2, is KAGVTQTPRYLIKTRGQQVTLSCSPISGHRSVSWYQQTPGQGLQFLFEYFSETQRNKGNFPGRFSGRQFSNSRSEMNVSTLELGDSALYLCASSFGDNTGELFFGEGSRLTVL.